Presented here are 4 T cell receptor beta chains from one specimen sequenced in a study of blood T cell repertoires in COVID-19. Generated by immunoSEQ multiplex PCR, the TCRdb table keeps only in-frame clones and is missing some. This sample carries approximately 250,000 clones, 85% to 90% of them seen once, and the ten largest clones take about 4%. Specimen: PBMCs or T cells enriched from blood (not recorded which). The receptors here all came from a woman aged 30 to 39 who had recovered from COVID-19.

The V call is TRBV7-9, the J call TRBJ2-7; TRBD1 matches at 7 bases. CDR3 size: 16 residues. V was clipped by 3 bases and J by 4 bases; unmatched bases: 12. Looked up from germline, CDR1 is SEHNR and CDR2 is FQNEAQ (reference sequence). CDR3 loop: CASSFPPAGGIYEQYF. In DNA, the CDR3 is TGTGCCAGCAGCTTCCCCCCGGCAGGGGGTATATACGAGCAGTACTTC.

This chain connects TRBV28 to TRBJ1-1; maybe TRBD1 (6 bases). V dropped 8 bases and J dropped 1 base, with 17 bases sitting between them. Looked up from germline, CDR1 is MDHEN and CDR2 is SYDVKM. The CDR3 has 15 amino acids. CDR3: CASPNQLQGNTEAFF. The CDR3, as DNA: TGTGCCAGCCCAAACCAGTTACAGGGGAACACTGAAGCTTTCTTT.

The chain uses TRBV28 and TRBJ2-3, with TRBD2 identical over 13 bases. Looked up from germline, CDR1 is MDHEN and CDR2 is SYDVKM. The V segment lost 8 bases and the J segment 4 bases; nucleotides outside the gene matches: 6. There are 15 residues in the CDR3. CDR3 coding DNA: TGTGCCAGCTCCCCGGGACTAGCGGGATCAGATACGCAGTATTTT. It translates to CASSPGLAGSDTQYF. The full variable domain, in which reference TRBV28 and TRBJ2-3 provide the parts outside the CDR3, is DVKVTQSSRYLVKRTGEKVFLECVQDMDHENMFWYRQDPGLGLRLIYFSYDVKMKEKGDIPEGYSVSREKKERFSLILESASTNQTSMYLCASSPGLAGSDTQYFGPGTRLTVL.

The V call is TRBV19, the J call TRBJ2-1, with D maybe TRBD1 (6 bases). CDR1 is LNHDA, CDR2 SQIVND, per germline (reference sequence). The V end was cut by 5 bases, the J end by 2 bases, with 16 bases between. There are 16 residues in the CDR3. The CDR3 nucleotides are TGTGCCAGTAGTGATAAAGGTTGGGGGCCCTACAATGAGCAGTTCTTC. Protein: CASSDKGWGPYNEQFF.